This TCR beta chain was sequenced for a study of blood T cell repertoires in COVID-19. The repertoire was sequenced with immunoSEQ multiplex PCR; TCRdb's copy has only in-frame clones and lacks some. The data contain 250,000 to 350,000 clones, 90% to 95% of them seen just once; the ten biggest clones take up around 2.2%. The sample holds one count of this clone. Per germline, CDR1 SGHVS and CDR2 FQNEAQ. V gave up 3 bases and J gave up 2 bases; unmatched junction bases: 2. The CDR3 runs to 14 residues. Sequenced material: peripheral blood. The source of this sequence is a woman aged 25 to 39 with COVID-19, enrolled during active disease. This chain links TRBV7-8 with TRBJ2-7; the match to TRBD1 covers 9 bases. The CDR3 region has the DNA TGTGCCAGCAGCTTCCGGGACAGGGCCTACGAGCAGTACTTC. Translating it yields CASSFRDRAYEQYF.